The sequence of this T cell receptor beta chain was determined in a study of response to subunit inactivated influenza vaccine. Findings and caveats of the study: A suggestion made by the authors is that each seasonal influenza vaccination recruits few new T cells.

V gave up 2 bases and J gave up 2 bases, with 13 bases separating them. There are 15 residues in the CDR3. Germline lookup yields CDR1 DFQATT and CDR2 SNEGSKA (reference sequence). TCRdb used MiXCR to reprocess the RT-PCR reads, holding one entry per CDR3 protein. The table shows under 750,000 distinct CDR3 sequences, with 10% to 15% occurring only once. This clonotype has a single count. Antigen: not known. The specimen comprised PBMCs from blood, sampled on the day of vaccination. The TCR was taken from a man between 50 and 59 years old who received an inactivated influenza vaccine. The chain couples TRBV20-1 to TRBJ1-5; D might be TRBD1 (5 bases). For the CDR3, the DNA is TGCAGTGCTAGAATCGAGGGGAAGGGCAATCAGCCCCAGCATTTT. As protein: CSARIEGKGNQPQHF.